The rows below give T cell receptor beta chains drawn from one sample of a study of CD8+ T cells in alopecia areata. Produced via immunoSEQ multiplex PCR; TCRdb's table is partial and in-frame only. Found here are about 200,000 clones, roughly 64% of them singletons; the top ten hold roughly 5%. Sequencing used CD4+ T cells sorted from blood, obtained at week 24, from a patient treated with tofacitinib. These receptors originate from a human donor with alopecia areata. CDR3s leave out the opening cysteine and the closing phenylalanine or tryptophan. D genes are given only for firm matches.

>TRBV27|TRBJ2-3|TRBD2
ASRPSGREQDTQY
>TRBV29-1|TRBJ2-6|TRBD1
SVAGTGLTGANVLT
>TRBV7-2|TRBJ2-5|NA
ASSSSFETQY
>TRBV5-1|TRBJ2-3|NA
ASSPQSSDTQY
>TRBV6-5|TRBJ1-2|NA
ASTRLDSRGYT
>TRBV2|TRBJ2-6|NA
ASSRRTESSGANVLT
>TRBV28|TRBJ1-1|NA
ASSPRRGARNTEAF
>TRBV27|TRBJ1-2|TRBD1
ASSYRGQGNYGYT
>TRBV2|TRBJ2-2|NA
ASSEVATNTGELF
>TRBV5-1|TRBJ2-5|NA
ASSPGQSLQETQY
>TRBV5-4|TRBJ2-7|NA
ASSPGGTDPYEQY
>TRBV15|TRBJ2-3|TRBD1
ATSGTGGRTDTQY
>TRBV7-9|TRBJ2-5|NA
ASSLLGEQETQY
>TRBV2|TRBJ1-5|NA
ASGKQPQH
>TRBV4-3|TRBJ2-3|TRBD2
ASSQDNLAGLTDTQY
>TRBV19|TRBJ1-5|NA
ASSIDRDPNQPQH
>TRBV19|TRBJ1-1|NA
ASSKLQGTEAF
>TRBV4-2|TRBJ2-3|NA
ASASRGAGKGDTQY
>TRBV5-6|TRBJ2-3|NA
ASSHPAGADTQY
>TRBV9|TRBJ2-1|NA
ASSVGPQVHYNEQF
>TRBV7-2|TRBJ2-1|TRBD1
ASRTTGDNEQF
>TRBV27|TRBJ2-6|NA
ASSLLQSSSGANVLT
>TRBV6-6|TRBJ2-7|TRBD1
ASSYGTASHEQY
>TRBV9|TRBJ2-7|NA
ASSVTGTLTYEQY
>TRBV5-1|TRBJ1-1|TRBD1
ASSYTGVETEAF
>TRBV7-9|TRBJ1-2|NA
ASSLDGLLYGYT
>TRBV27|TRBJ2-5|NA
ASSPSGAGETQY
>TRBV7-6|TRBJ2-3|NA
ASSLSLGTDTQY
>TRBV27|TRBJ2-7|TRBD1
ASSFAGGYEQY
>TRBV5-4|TRBJ2-7|TRBD2
ASSITSGSYEQY
>TRBV7-6|TRBJ1-6|TRBD1
ASSSTGGINSPLH
>TRBV29-1|TRBJ2-7|TRBD2
SVDVRQRKTSGIHEQY
>TRBV27|TRBJ1-2|NA
ASSLFSGRNYGYT
>TRBV30|TRBJ1-5|NA
AWTLGFRGNQPQH
>TRBV9|TRBJ1-2|TRBD1
ASSVGPAGGWSYGYT
>TRBV4-1|TRBJ2-5|NA
ASSQVTVETQY
>TRBV12-5|TRBJ1-2|NA
ASGPNGGRGRYT
>TRBV29-1|TRBJ2-5|NA
SVGRTGSPETQY
>TRBV7-9|TRBJ2-7|NA
ASSLTGQSSSYEQY
>TRBV18|TRBJ1-5|NA
ASSALQGNDQPQH
>TRBV29-1|TRBJ1-1|NA
SVGGGTEAF
>TRBV30|TRBJ1-2|NA
AWSRWAGDYGYT
>TRBV9|TRBJ2-3|TRBD2
ASSGRGDNTDTQY
>TRBV7-2|TRBJ2-7|TRBD2
ASSLRARGGLDEQY